The rows below give T cell receptor beta chains drawn from one sample of a study of cytomegalovirus exposure and HLA in healthy donors. Assay: immunoSEQ multiplex PCR; the TCRdb copy retains only in-frame clones and omits some. The sample lists some 190,000 clones, about 85% occurring once. What was sequenced was PBMCs. The source of these receptors is a boy younger than 10 in good health and CMV-seronegative. CDR3s include the opening cysteine and the closing phenylalanine or tryptophan. D genes are given only for firm matches. Clone size appears in some rows only: once, few, many, or a class for an expanded clone.

v_gene,j_gene,abundance,d_gene,CDR3aa,CDR3nt
TRBV9,TRBJ1-2,once,.,CASSVDGSLGHGYTF,TGTGCCAGCAGCGTAGATGGCAGTCTAGGCCATGGCTACACCTTC
TRBV6-5,TRBJ1-1,.,.,CASSPPGGTEAFF,TGTGCCAGCAGCCCGCCGGGGGGCACTGAAGCTTTCTTT
TRBV6-5,TRBJ1-1,.,.,CASSYFGLAHTEAFF,TGTGCCAGCAGTTACTTTGGCTTGGCACACACTGAAGCTTTCTTT
TRBV28,TRBJ2-3,.,.,CASSYFQGGLRRKGSITDTQYF,TGTGCCAGCAGTTATTTCCAAGGGGGACTACGAAGGAAGGGGAGTATTACAGATACGCAGTATTTT
TRBV11-2,TRBJ1-6,.,.,CASSNAGLHLGWTLHF,TGTGCCAGCAGCAATGCGGGACTTCACCTAGGGTGGACCCTCCACTTT
TRBV5-6,TRBJ2-3,.,TRBD2,CASSHSGGFFTQYF,TGTGCCAGCAGCCATAGCGGGGGTTTTTTTACGCAGTATTTT
TRBV7-8,TRBJ1-1,.,.,CASTPRGMNTEAFF,TGTGCCAGCACCCCGCGGGGCATGAACACTGAAGCTTTCTTT
TRBV6-6,TRBJ1-1,once,TRBD1,CASRLRQGSTEAFF,TGTGCCAGCAGGCTACGACAGGGTAGTACTGAAGCTTTCTTT
TRBV4-1,TRBJ1-6,.,.,CASSQVMTVGTSPLHF,TGCGCCAGCAGCCAAGTTATGACAGTCGGTACGTCACCCCTCCACTTT
TRBV7-2,TRBJ2-5,.,TRBD1,CASSLSGTGAGETQYF,TGTGCCAGCAGCTTGTCCGGGACAGGGGCGGGAGAGACCCAGTACTTC
TRBV5-4,TRBJ1-2,.,.,CASSLGSSVGYTF,TGTGCCAGCAGCTTGGGCAGTTCCGTGGGCTACACCTTC
TRBV28,TRBJ2-7,.,.,CASSGDSPYEQYF,TGTGCCAGCAGTGGCGACAGCCCCTACGAGCAGTACTTC
TRBV6-1,TRBJ2-2,once,TRBD2,CASSALPSGGRGRGTGELFF,TGTGCCAGCAGTGCACTACCTAGCGGGGGGCGAGGGAGGGGCACCGGGGAGCTGTTTTTT
TRBV29-1,TRBJ2-1,.,.,CSSRGYNEQFF,TGCAGCTCCCGGGGGTACAATGAGCAGTTCTTC
TRBV9,TRBJ2-3,.,.,CASSVEGVRTDTQYF,TGTGCCAGCAGCGTAGAAGGGGTGCGCACAGATACGCAGTATTTT
TRBV19,TRBJ1-5,.,TRBD1,CASSIGRQGSNRQPQHF,TGTGCCAGTAGTATTGGGAGACAGGGATCCAATCGTCAGCCCCAGCATTTT
TRBV9,TRBJ1-6,once,.,CASSFRPASNSPLHF,TGTGCCAGCAGCTTTCGTCCAGCGTCGAATTCACCCCTCCACTTT
TRBV9,TRBJ1-2,.,.,CASSVREGHGYTF,TGTGCCAGCAGCGTAAGGGAGGGCCATGGCTACACCTTC
TRBV29-1,TRBJ1-1,.,.,CSAPAGQGGLTEAFF,TGCAGCGCCCCGGCAGGGCAGGGAGGCCTCACTGAAGCTTTCTTT
TRBV10-1,TRBJ2-2,once,.,CASSETGWNTGELFF,TGCGCCAGCAGTGAGACCGGGTGGAACACCGGGGAGCTGTTTTTT
TRBV27,TRBJ2-7,.,.,CASSLGLSYEQYF,TGTGCCAGCAGTCTGGGACTTTCCTACGAGCAGTACTTC
TRBV28,TRBJ2-5,.,.,CASSKPRSWETQYF,TGTGCCAGCAGCAAACCGCGGAGCTGGGAGACCCAGTACTTC
TRBV28,TRBJ1-4,.,TRBD1,CASSPYRQGENEKLFF,TGTGCCAGCAGTCCCTACCGACAGGGGGAAAATGAAAAACTGTTTTTT